The present T cell receptor (beta chain) was sequenced within a study of blood T cell repertoires in COVID-19. Study-level background: T cells, B-cell-depleted T cells, or PBMCs provided the cDNA or gDNA that served as material.

J gave up 3 bases and V 10 bases, and 6 bases lay outside the gene matches. CDR3 size: 13 residues. The protocol was immunoSEQ multiplex PCR, while the TCRdb copy is restricted to in-frame clones and leaves out a portion. The sample records roughly 76,000 clones, approximately 90% being singletons. Specimen: peripheral blood. The clonotype originates from a woman aged 55-69 years with active COVID-19. The V and J genes are TRBV12-3 or TRBV12-4 and TRBJ1-1, with 9 nucleotides matching TRBD1. As DNA, the CDR3 is TGTGCCACCCAACAGGGGGCAGACACTGAAGCTTTCTTT. This sequence encodes CATQQGADTEAFF.